Here is one T cell receptor (beta chain) with its context. Its antigen target is currently unknown. Base-call qualities are not available, and no considerably larger clone is one nucleotide away. Receptor amplification or capture employed PCR. DNA from cultured CD4+ T cells underwent TCR sequencing with the Oncomine TCR Beta short-read assay at the Johns Hopkins FTIC core. The QIAamp micro DNA kit was used to extract genomic DNA from the cultured CD4+ T cells. Oncomine TCR Beta libraries made from cultured CD4+ T cells were pooled using unique dual indexes and sequenced on an Illumina iSeq 100. The authors' pipeline ran thus. Non-productive sequences were removed, and CDR3s not starting with C, not ending with F or W, or shorter than 7 amino acids were discarded. The MANAFEST web application was used to identify antigen-specific clonotypes by comparing peptide-stimulated wells against reference wells and other culture wells. Positive clones required FDR below 0.05, an odds ratio above 5, and productive frequency above 0.1% in at least two of three replicate wells. A clonotype was classed as cross-reactive if the clonotype showed significant expansion both in SARS-CoV-2 spike wells and in at least one common cold coronavirus spike condition. Using R version 3.6.1, CDR3 homology was evaluated through Levenshtein distances (stringdist) along with unrooted phylogenetic trees (ape). TCRdb handled the public reads itself, with Q25 trimming in fastp and clone calling in MiXCR, and kept productive beta chains. Identical CDR3 proteins give one entry, which carries the most common genes and DNA. These V and J calls originate from TCRdb's pipeline instead of the authors' own analysis. The sample data list around 9,000 distinct CDR3 sequences, and roughly 32% of these were observed just once. Clones ranked in the top ten supply 35% to 50% of the sample.

This record belongs to a study of vaccination and CD4 T cells after COVID-19 (dated by TCRdb to between 2021 and 2022). Background on the whole study: The convalescent cohort included six males and four females, with two Hispanic individuals, seven Caucasians, two Asians and one multiracial person. As controls, cultures received a CEFX viral epitope pool (the positive control), an HIV-1 Nef peptide pool (the negative control), or no peptide at all. The spike-specific CD4+ TCR repertoire was compared before and after mRNA vaccination in approximately ten COVID-19 convalescent patients and a handful of infection-naive healthy vaccine recipients. The time from the second vaccine dose to post-vaccine blood sampling had a median of 72 days and ranged from about 14 to 250 days. Post-COVID blood samples were collected from convalescent patients a median of roughly 100 days after diagnosis, with a range of roughly 30 to 161 days. An earlier paper using these donors assessed, at the TCR clonotype level, memory CD4+ T cell crossreactivity between SARS-CoV-2 and common cold coronavirus spike proteins. Participants got two doses of the Pfizer-BioNTech BNT162b2 vaccine (n=8) or two doses of the Moderna mRNA-1273 vaccine (n=2). The cultures were stimulated with overlapping spike peptide pools from SARS-CoV-2 and from the common cold coronaviruses HCoV-NL63, HCoV-OC43 and HCoV-229E.

The treatment or condition label, read with the paper, signifies: approximately nine-day PBMC culture with coronavirus spike peptide pools or control peptides (ViraFEST assay). CD4+ T cells from unexposed donors were collected before the COVID-19 pandemic (2011-2018). To expand antigen-specific T cells with peptide pools and then pick out the expanded clonotypes through TCR sequencing, the study relied on the ViraFEST assay. Fewer than 2.5 million PBMCs per well were cultured in IMDM with roughly 5% human AB serum and roughly 9.3 IU/ml IL-2, plus 10 ug/ml peptide pools. On days 3 and 7, half of the culture medium was replaced with fresh IL-2-containing medium. CD4+ T cells were isolated after approximately ten days of culture through negative selection using the EasySep CD4+ T cell isolation kit. Unexposed donor CD4+ T cells were tested for reactivity to SARS-CoV-2 S and N and four common cold coronavirus spike pools, as cell number allowed. Ficoll-Paque Plus gradient centrifugation was used to isolate PBMCs from whole blood, and the isolated PBMCs were then either used fresh or cryopreserved at -140C. In general, triplicate wells were set up for every culture condition. The leukapheresis product for the unexposed donors was obtained through commercial purchase.

Results the study describes overall, beyond this receptor: Relatively few convalescent patients were included in the study, and early timepoints after natural infection were not analyzed. Among the post-vaccine SARS-CoV-2-reactive clones in convalescent patients, a median approximately 90% showed up only after vaccination, which suggests vaccine-specific priming. In convalescent patients, nearly all vaccine-specific clones (304 of 307) were found to be mono-reactive for SARS-CoV-2 spike rather than cross-reactive with common cold coronaviruses. An increase in the median number of SARS-CoV-2-reactive clonotypes from 20 to 25 after infection to approximately 41 after vaccination was observed, but the change was not found to be significant.

V loses 4 bases of germline sequence and J loses 3 bases, and the interval between the two ends is 9 bases. Spanning cysteine to phenylalanine, the CDR3 consists of 13 amino acids. Only the CDR3 portion is preserved as DNA: 39 bases, with reading frame beginning at the first base. From a lookup of the germline V gene, CDR1 and CDR2 are SGHAT and FQNNGV. This chain is built from TRBV11-2 and TRBJ1-2; a weak D assignment points to TRBD1 (5 bases agree). The source of this sequence is a human donor in good health. The sample consisted of CD4+ T cells from blood, cultured in vitro. The CDR3 is CASSYRSYYGYTF. The DNA sequence is given as TGTGCCAGCAGCTACAGGTCCTACTATGGCTACACCTTC.